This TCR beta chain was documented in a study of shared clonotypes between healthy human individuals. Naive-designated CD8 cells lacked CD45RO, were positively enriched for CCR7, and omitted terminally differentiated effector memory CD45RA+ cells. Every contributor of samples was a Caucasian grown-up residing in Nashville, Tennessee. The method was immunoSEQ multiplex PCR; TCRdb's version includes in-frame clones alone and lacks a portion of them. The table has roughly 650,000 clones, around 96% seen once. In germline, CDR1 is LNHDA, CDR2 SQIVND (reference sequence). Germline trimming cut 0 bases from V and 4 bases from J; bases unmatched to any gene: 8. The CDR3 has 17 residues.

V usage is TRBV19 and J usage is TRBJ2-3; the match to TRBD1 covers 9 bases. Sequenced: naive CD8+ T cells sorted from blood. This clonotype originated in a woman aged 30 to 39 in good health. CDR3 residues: CASSIDTTGGEADTQYF. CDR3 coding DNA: TGTGCCAGTAGTATAGATACGACAGGGGGGGAGGCAGATACGCAGTATTTT.